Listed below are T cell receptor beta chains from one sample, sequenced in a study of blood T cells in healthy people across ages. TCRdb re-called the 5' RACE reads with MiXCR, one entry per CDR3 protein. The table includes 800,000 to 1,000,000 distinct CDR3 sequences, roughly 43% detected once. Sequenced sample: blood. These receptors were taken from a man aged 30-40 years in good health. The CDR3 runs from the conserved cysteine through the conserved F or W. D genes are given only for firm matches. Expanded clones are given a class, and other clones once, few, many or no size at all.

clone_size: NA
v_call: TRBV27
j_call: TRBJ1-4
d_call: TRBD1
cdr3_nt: TGTGCCAGCAGTCCGTCCGGGACAGGCTTTAATGAAAAACTGTTTTTT
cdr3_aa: CASSPSGTGFNEKLFF

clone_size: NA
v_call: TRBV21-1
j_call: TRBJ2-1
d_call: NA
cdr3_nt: TGTGCCAGCAGCAAAGCGCCCCCGCCCCATTACAATGAGCAGTTCTTC
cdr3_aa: CASSKAPPPHYNEQFF

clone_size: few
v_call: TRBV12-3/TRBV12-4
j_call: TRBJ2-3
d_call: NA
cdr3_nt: TGTGCCAGCAGTTTAGCGCTCGCGGCGGTTAGCACAGATACGCAGTATTTT
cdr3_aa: CASSLALAAVSTDTQYF

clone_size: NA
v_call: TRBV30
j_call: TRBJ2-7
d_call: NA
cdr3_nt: TGTGCCTGGAGTGTAGGAACAGCAGGGGGGGAGCAGTACTTC
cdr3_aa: CAWSVGTAGGEQYF

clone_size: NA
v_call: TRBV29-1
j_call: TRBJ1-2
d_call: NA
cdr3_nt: TGCAGCGTTGAAGAGGGAAAGGGGGTCTACCACTCCAATAACTATGGCTACACCTTC
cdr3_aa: CSVEEGKGVYHSNNYGYTF

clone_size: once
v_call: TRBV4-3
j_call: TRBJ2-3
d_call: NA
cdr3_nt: TGCGCCAGCAGCCAAGCGGGGGACGGCCATACGCAGTATTTT
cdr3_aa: CASSQAGDGHTQYF

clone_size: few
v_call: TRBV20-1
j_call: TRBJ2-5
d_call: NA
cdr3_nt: TGCAGTGCTAGAAGGTCTTCTCGGGGCAGCCAAGAGACCCAGTACTTC
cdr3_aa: CSARRSSRGSQETQYF

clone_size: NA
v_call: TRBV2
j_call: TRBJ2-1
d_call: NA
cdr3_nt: TGTGCCAGCCAGGAATTGGCGGGCCCCTACAATGAGCAGTTCTTC
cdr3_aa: CASQELAGPYNEQFF

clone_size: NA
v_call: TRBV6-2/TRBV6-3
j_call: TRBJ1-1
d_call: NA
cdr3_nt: TGTGCCAGCAGTTACGCGAGTCAGGGGAACACTGAAGCTTTCTTT
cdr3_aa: CASSYASQGNTEAFF

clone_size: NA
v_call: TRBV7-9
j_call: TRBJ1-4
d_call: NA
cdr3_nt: TGTGCCAGCAGCCCCCGGTCCCAGACTAATGAAAAACTGTTTTTT
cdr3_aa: CASSPRSQTNEKLFF

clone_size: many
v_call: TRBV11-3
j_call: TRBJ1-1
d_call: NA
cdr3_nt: TGTGCCAGCAGCGTACGGACGGTATTGAACACTGAAGCTTTCTTT
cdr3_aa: CASSVRTVLNTEAFF

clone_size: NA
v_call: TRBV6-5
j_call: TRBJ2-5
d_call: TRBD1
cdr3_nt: TGTGCCAGCAGTTACTCGAACAGGGGGGTAGGGAACAATGAGCAGTACTTC
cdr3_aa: CASSYSNRGVGNNEQYF

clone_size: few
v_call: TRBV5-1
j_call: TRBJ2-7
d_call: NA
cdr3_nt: TGCGCCAGCAGCGACGGGACGGTATCCTACGAGCAGTACTTC
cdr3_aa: CASSDGTVSYEQYF

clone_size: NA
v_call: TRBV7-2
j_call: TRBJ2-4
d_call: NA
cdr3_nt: TGTGCCAGCAGCCTCACGCCCGGACAGGCGGGGGAGCAAAACATTCAGTACTTC
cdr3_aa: CASSLTPGQAGEQNIQYF

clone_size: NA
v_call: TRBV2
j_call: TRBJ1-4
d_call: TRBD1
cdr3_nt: TGTGCCAGCAGTTGGGGGGAGCTTCTTAGCATGACAGGGGACGGAGCAACTAATGAAAAACTGTTTTTT
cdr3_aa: CASSWGELLSMTGDGATNEKLFF

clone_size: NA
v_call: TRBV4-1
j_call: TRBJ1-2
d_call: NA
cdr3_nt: TGCGCCAGCAGCCCCTCGGCGGCCACTCCTAACTATGGCTACACCTTC
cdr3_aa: CASSPSAATPNYGYTF

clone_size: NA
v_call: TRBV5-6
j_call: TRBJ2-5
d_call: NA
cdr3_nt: TGTGCCAGCAGCTTGGCGGTACATTCGGAGACCCAGTACTTC
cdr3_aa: CASSLAVHSETQYF

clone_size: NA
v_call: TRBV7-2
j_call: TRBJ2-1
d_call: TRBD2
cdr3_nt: TGTGCCAGCAGCTTAGGAGCGGGGGGTGTCGAGCAGTTCTTC
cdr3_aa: CASSLGAGGVEQFF

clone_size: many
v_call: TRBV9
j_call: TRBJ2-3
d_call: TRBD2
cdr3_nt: TGTGCCAGCAGCAGAGCGACAGGACTAGCCACAGATACGCAGTATTTT
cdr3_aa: CASSRATGLATDTQYF

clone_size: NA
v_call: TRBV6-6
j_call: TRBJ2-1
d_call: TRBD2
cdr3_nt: TGTGCCAGCAGTCAGAGGCGGGGGGGGACCTACAATGAGCAGTTCTTC
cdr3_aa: CASSQRRGGTYNEQFF

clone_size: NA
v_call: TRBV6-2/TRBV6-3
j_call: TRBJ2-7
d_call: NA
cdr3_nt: TGTGCCAGCAGCCCCACAGTAGCGGAATTATACCCCTACGAGCAGTACTTC
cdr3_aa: CASSPTVAELYPYEQYF

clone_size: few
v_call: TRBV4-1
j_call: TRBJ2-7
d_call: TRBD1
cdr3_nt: TGCGCCAGCAGATATCGGACAGGGGTCTCCTACGAGCAGTACTTC
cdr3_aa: CASRYRTGVSYEQYF

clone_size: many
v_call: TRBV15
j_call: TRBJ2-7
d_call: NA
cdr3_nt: TGTGCCACCAGCAGAGGACAAGGTTCTCGGGAGCAGTACTTC
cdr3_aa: CATSRGQGSREQYF

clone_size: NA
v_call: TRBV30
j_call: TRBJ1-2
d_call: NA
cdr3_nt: TGTGCCTGGAGTGTTGGGGGTTGGGGCCATAACTATGGCTACACCTTC
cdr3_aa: CAWSVGGWGHNYGYTF

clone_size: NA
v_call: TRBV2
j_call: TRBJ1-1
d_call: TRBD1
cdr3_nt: TGTGCCAGCAGTGGGGAATGGAACAGGGGTACTGAAGCTTTCTTT
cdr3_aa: CASSGEWNRGTEAFF

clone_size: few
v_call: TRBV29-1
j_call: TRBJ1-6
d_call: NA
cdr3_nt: TGCAGCGCCGCGAATGGGAATTCACCCCTCCACTTT
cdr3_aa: CSAANGNSPLHF